The present entry profiles one T cell receptor beta chain with its context. Germline trimming cut 3 bases from V and 3 bases from J; bases unmatched to any gene: 3. This CDR3 region has 15 residues. In germline, CDR1 is SGHNT, CDR2 YYREEE (reference sequence). The sample belongs to a study of technical replicates of blood from a handful of donors. Profiling relied on immunoSEQ multiplex PCR, and the TCRdb table lists in-frame clones only, not all of them. The data show 65,000 to 75,000 clones, approximately 86% seen once. The sequence was obtained from a human donor in good health. Some clones in this sample may be carry-over from other donors' samples. This chain connects TRBV5-4 to TRBJ2-3; TRBD1 matches at 11 bases. Sequenced: PBMCs. The CDR3 nucleotides are TGTGCCAGCAGCTCAGGACAGGGGGCAACAGATACGCAGTATTTT. Its translation: CASSSGQGATDTQYF.